The clone carrying this TCR beta chain was detected many times. The data belong to a study of T-cell reconstitution after alpha-beta-depleted transplantation in children. TCRbeta library preparation incorporated unique molecular identifiers. Each CDR3 protein is one row after TCRdb ran MiXCR on the PCR reads. Of a few hundred thousand distinct CDR3 sequences in the sample, around 8.9% were seen once. The length of the CDR3 is 14 residues. V was cut by 3 bases and J by 9 bases, with 18 bases left in between. Germline V gives CDR1 DFQATT, CDR2 SNEGSKA (reference sequence). The rearrangement uses TRBV20-1 and TRBJ2-1, with unresolved D. The origin of this receptor is a human donor who donated a stem cell graft to a child with SCID. Here the sequenced sample was PBMCs from the stem cell graft donor, taken from the stem cell graft. CDR3: CSARRVLGPGEQFF. The CDR3 DNA reads TGCAGTGCTAGGCGAGTCCTAGGTCCTGGTGAGCAGTTCTTC.